Shown below are 7 T cell receptor beta chains from a single sample sequenced in a study of cytomegalovirus exposure and HLA in healthy donors. PCR employed 60 Vbeta and 13 Jbeta primers. Repertoires were generated with immunoSEQ multiplex PCR, while TCRdb's copy carries only in-frame clones and drops some. The repertoire consists of 150,000 to 200,000 clones, with approximately 80% occurring once and the leading ten covering around 1.2%. The sample was PBMCs. The receptors here all came from a girl aged 2-10 years in good health and CMV-seropositive.

Note on this clone: A read error may account for a junction end that differs from germline. The V call is TRBV10-3, the J call TRBJ1-1; D is undetermined. The V gene's germline CDR1 is ENHRY and CDR2 SYGVKD. The CDR3 consists of 13 residues. The CDR3 is CATSEIVNTEAFF. Written as DNA, the CDR3 is TGTGCCACCAGTGAGATAGTGAACACTGAAGCTTTCTTT.

The gene calls are TRBV27 and TRBJ2-1; the D gene is possibly TRBD1 (5 bases). V dropped 7 bases and J dropped 8 bases, with 12 bases sitting between them. This CDR3 has 12 amino acids. Germline-derived CDR1 and CDR2 are MNHEY and SMNVEV (reference sequence). The DNA for the CDR3 is TGTGCCAGCAAGGCAGGGTGGGATGAGCAGTTCTTC. Translated: CASKAGWDEQFF.

The rearrangement joins TRBV5-4 to TRBJ1-6; weak D call: TRBD1 (5 bases). Looked up from germline, CDR1 is SGHNT and CDR2 is YYREEE (reference sequence). The CDR3 is made up of 16 amino acids. V lost 0 bases and J lost 5, with 12 bases in between. CDR3 sequence reads: CASSLARGLHNSPLHF. CDR3 sequence (DNA): TGTGCCAGCAGCTTGGCAAGGGGTTTGCATAATTCACCCCTCCACTTT.

This clone was picked up a small number of times. The chain joins TRBV12-5 to TRBJ1-2; tentatively, D is TRBD1 (5 bases). Trimming took 7 bases from V and 4 from J, leaving 10 bases between them. CDR1 and CDR2 from the germline V gene are LGHNT and FRNRAP. This CDR3 contains 12 residues. This CDR3 is CASATGGYGYTF. Written as DNA, the CDR3 is TGTGCTAGTGCCACCGGGGGCTATGGCTACACCTTC.

The V gene is TRBV30, the J gene TRBJ2-1; 14 nucleotides line up with TRBD2. Germline values: CDR1 GTSNPN, CDR2 SVGIG (reference sequence). The V gene end was trimmed by 3 bases and the J gene end by 0 bases; junction bases not matched to a gene: 10. The CDR3 sequence is 19 residues long. CDR3 DNA: TGTGCCTGGAGCTCCGGACTAGCGGGAGGCCCAAGCTCCTACAATGAGCAGTTCTTC. The encoded protein is CAWSSGLAGGPSSYNEQFF.

Note on this clone: The same CDR3 arises from other DNA sequences in this sample as well. The rearrangement uses TRBV5-1 and TRBJ2-2, with D unclear. This CDR3 region has 13 residues. CDR1 SGHRS and CDR2 YFSETQ come from the germline V gene. The V end was cut by 0 bases, the J end by 6 bases, with 6 bases between. The CDR3 region has the DNA TGCGCCAGCAGCTTGGAAGCATCCGGGGAGCTGTTTTTT. This translates into CASSLEASGELFF.

This sequence joins TRBV6-1 and TRBJ1-2; 8 bases line up with TRBD1. Germline assignment: CDR1 MNHNS and CDR2 SASEGT. The V segment lost 4 bases and the J segment 2 bases; nucleotides outside the gene matches: 9. The CDR3 is made up of 16 amino acids. Written as DNA, the CDR3 is TGTGCCAGCAGTGGAAGTGGGGACAGGATGAACTATGGCTACACCTTC. This sequence encodes CASSGSGDRMNYGYTF.